Shown below are 30 T cell receptor beta chains from a single sample sequenced in a study of OX40 agonist ivuxolimab in advanced cancers. Only in-frame clones appear in the TCRdb table, and some are missing; sequencing was by immunoSEQ multiplex PCR. The sample yields approximately 76,000 clones, approximately 91% seen once. This specimen consisted of CD4+ or CD8+ T cells sorted from blood, obtained in a trial of the OX40 agonist ivuxolimab. These receptors all come from an adult with an advanced solid tumor such as melanoma, head and neck, liver or kidney cancer.

J is TRBJ2-3 and V is TRBV2, with a possible D match to TRBD2 (7 bases). The germline gives CDR1 SNHLY, CDR2 FYNNEI. Trimming removed 2 bases at V and 2 bases at J, with 14 bases between. The CDR3 is 16 amino acids. The CDR3 reads CASSESAGALTDTQYF. CDR3 bases: TGTGCCAGCAGTGAATCCGCGGGGGCCCTCACAGATACGCAGTATTTT.

The rearrangement uses TRBV19 and TRBJ2-1; TRBD2 matches at 11 bases. The germline V gene encodes CDR1 LNHDA and CDR2 SQIVND (reference sequence). This CDR3 contains 16 residues. The J segment lost 9 bases and the V segment lost 5 bases, leaving 12 bases of the junction unmatched. CDR3 sequence: CASSSRTSGLLGEQFF. In nucleotides, the CDR3 is TGTGCCAGTAGTTCCCGGACTAGCGGGCTTCTCGGTGAGCAGTTCTTC.

The gene calls are TRBV9 and TRBJ2-7; possibly TRBD1 or TRBD2 for D (5 bases each). This CDR3 is built from 15 residues. Germline CDR1 reads SGDLS; CDR2 reads YYNGEE. V was cut by 0 bases and J by 2 bases, with 12 bases left in between. DNA for the CDR3: TGTGCCAGCAGCGTAGGGGGCGGGTCTACCTACGAGCAGTACTTC. The encoded protein is CASSVGGGSTYEQYF.

This clone was seen once. The chain uses TRBV18 and TRBJ1-1; D might be TRBD1 (6 bases). This CDR3 has 15 amino acids. The V end lost 3 bases, the J end lost 5 bases, and 16 bases lay between the germline ends. CDR1 and CDR2 from the germline V gene are KGHSH and LQKENI. CDR3 coding DNA: TGTGCCAGCTCACCTGAGTCAGGGGCTAGGACTGAAGCTTTCTTT. Its translation: CASSPESGARTEAFF.

The chain joins TRBV5-5 to TRBJ1-5; D might be TRBD1 (6 bases). V was clipped by 0 bases and J by 3 bases, with 10 bases between them. The V gene's germline CDR1 is SGHKS and CDR2 YYEKEE (reference sequence). The CDR3 spans 15 residues. The CDR3 region has the DNA TGTGCCAGCAGCTTGGACGGACAGTTCAATCAGCCCCAGCATTTT. The encoded protein is CASSLDGQFNQPQHF.

This clone was detected only once. The chain uses TRBV28 and TRBJ1-2; D may be TRBD1 (6 bases). The germline V gene has CDR1 MDHEN and CDR2 SYDVKM. The germline V and J ends were trimmed by 9 bases and 6 bases, with 20 bases remaining between them. The CDR3 runs 14 residues. The CDR3 loop is CASLVGREGDGYTF. The CDR3 DNA reads TGTGCCAGTTTGGTCGGCAGGGAGGGGGATGGCTACACCTTC.

The CDR3 is CASSTPGTGGASTGELFF. CDR3 nucleotide sequence: TGTGCCAGTAGTACCCCCGGGACAGGGGGCGCTTCGACCGGGGAGCTGTTTTTT. The chain employs TRBV19 and TRBJ2-2; 12 positions match TRBD1. The J segment lost 5 bases and the V segment lost 4 bases, leaving 11 bases of the junction unmatched. CDR1 is LNHDA and CDR2 is SQIVND in the germline V gene (reference sequence). This CDR3 is 18 amino acids long.

This rearrangement joins TRBV5-1 to TRBJ2-7; 12 bases fit TRBD2. V shed 4 bases, J shed 2 bases, and the junction held 10 bases outside the gene matches. This CDR3 has 17 residues. The germline V gene encodes CDR1 SGHRS and CDR2 YFSETQ. The CDR3 spells CASSPGLAGSTTYEQYF. CDR3 in DNA: TGCGCCAGCAGCCCAGGACTAGCGGGATCCACTACCTACGAGCAGTACTTC.

The chain joins TRBV29-1 to TRBJ2-2, with 10 bases aligning to TRBD2. Losses at the gene ends were 7 bases for V and 1 base for J; bases not matched to a gene: 3. The CDR3 length is 14 residues. CDR1 and CDR2 from the germline V gene are SQVTM and ANQGSEA. The CDR3 here is CSASGGWNTGELFF. The DNA for the CDR3 is TGCAGCGCTAGCGGGGGTTGGAACACCGGGGAGCTGTTTTTT.

The chain links TRBV11-2 to TRBJ2-7; TRBD2 agrees at 10 bases. CDR3 size: 14 residues. The junction had 6 bases not matched to a gene; V was cut back by 5 bases and J by 5 bases. Germline V gives CDR1 SGHAT, CDR2 FQNNGV. CDR3 amino acids: CASSLGLAANEQYF. DNA of the CDR3: TGTGCCAGCAGCCTCGGACTAGCGGCCAACGAGCAGTACTTC.

Details on this clone: One end of the junction fails to match germline, which may point to a read error. J is TRBJ2-7 and V is TRBV9, with a tentative D call TRBD2 (6 bases). CDR1 is SGDLS and CDR2 is YYNGEE in the germline V gene. The CDR3 contains 16 residues. The CDR3 is CASSGDFPVPSSEQYF. The CDR3 coding sequence is TGTGCCAGCAGCGGGGACTTCCCAGTTCCCTCCTCCGAGCAGTACTTC.

The rearrangement links TRBV27 to TRBJ2-6; D is undetermined. CDR1 and CDR2 (germline): MNHEY, SMNVEV (reference sequence). The CDR3 covers 14 residues. The ends were cut back, 3 bases at V and 0 bases at J, with 3 bases in the middle. CDR3 sequence reads: CASSLHSGANVLTF. DNA for the CDR3: TGTGCCAGCAGTTTGCACTCTGGGGCCAACGTCCTGACTTTC. Variable domain in full (rest from reference TRBV27 and TRBJ2-6): EAQVTQNPRYLITVTGKKLTVTCSQNMNHEYMSWYRQDPGLGLRQIYYSMNVEVTDKGDVPEGYKVSRKEKRNFPLILESPSPNQTSLYFCASSLHSGANVLTFGAGSRLTVL.

The chain combines TRBV19 with TRBJ2-1; 12 nucleotides align to TRBD2. The CDR3 sequence is 15 residues long. The germline gives CDR1 LNHDA, CDR2 SQIVND (reference sequence). Trimming cost V 5 bases and J 6 bases; bases outside gene matches: 5. The CDR3 loop reads CASSLTSGGPNEQFF. The CDR3 DNA reads TGTGCCAGTAGTCTGACTAGCGGGGGTCCCAATGAGCAGTTCTTC.

CDR3 residues: CASSSSGSYNEQFF. CDR3 bases: TGTGCCAGTTCGTCTAGCGGCTCCTACAATGAGCAGTTCTTC. This chain joins TRBV6-5 and TRBJ2-1; 7 bases fit TRBD2. V shed 9 bases, J shed 0 bases, and the junction held 5 bases outside the gene matches. Germline values: CDR1 MNHEY, CDR2 SVGAGI. The CDR3 totals 14 residues.

This clone was seen a single time. V gene TRBV14 combines with J gene TRBJ2-7; 10 positions match TRBD1. Trimming at V came to 2 bases and at J to 4 bases, leaving 5 bases not matched to a gene. Germline CDR1 is SGHDN and CDR2 is FVKESK. This CDR3 has 15 amino acids. CDR3 residues: CASSQMGTGAYEQYF. CDR3 in DNA: TGTGCCAGCAGCCAAATGGGGACAGGGGCATACGAGCAGTACTTC.

This clone showed up just a few times. The junction shows a germline mismatch at one end, possibly a read error. The chain has TRBV6-1 and TRBJ1-2; 10 positions agree with TRBD1. CDR3 length equals 15 residues. The germline CDR1 and CDR2 sequences are MNHNS and SASEGT. CDR3 loop: CASREGTGALYGYTF. The CDR3 nucleotides read TGTGCCAGCAGAGAAGGGACAGGGGCTCTCTATGGCTACACCTTC.

The chain joins TRBV7-6 to TRBJ2-1; TRBD2 aligns across 10 bases. Germline CDR1 and CDR2: SGHVS and FNYEAQ. This CDR3 has 17 amino acids. Trimming took 5 bases from V and 6 from J; bases not matched to a gene: 13. The CDR3 DNA reads as TGTGCCAGCAGCCCCAAGTCAGCGGGAGGGGTGAGCAATGAGCAGTTCTTC. It encodes CASSPKSAGGVSNEQFF. Supplemented by reference TRBV7-6 and TRBJ2-1, the full variable domain reads GAGVSQSPRYKVTKRGQDVALRCDPISGHVSLYWYRQALGQGPEFLTYFNYEAQQDKSGLPNDRFSAERPEGSISTLTIQRTEQRDSAMYRCASSPKSAGGVSNEQFFGPGTRLTVL.

V gene TRBV5-1 combines with J gene TRBJ1-2, with D possibly being TRBD1 (5 bases). CDR1 and CDR2 from the germline V gene are SGHRS and YFSETQ. The V gene lost 4 bases and the J gene lost 0 bases, with 10 bases spanning the gap. This CDR3 region has 14 residues. The CDR3 loop is CASSPGGSNYGYTF. In nucleotides, the CDR3 is TGCGCCAGCAGCCCCGGGGGGTCTAACTATGGCTACACCTTC.

The rearrangement links TRBV11-2 to TRBJ2-1; D possibly matches TRBD1 or TRBD2 (7 bases each). With 5 bases removed from V and 7 bases from J, the gap between germline ends came to 18 bases. Germline CDR1 reads SGHAT; CDR2 reads FQNNGV. CDR3 length: 15 residues. DNA for the CDR3: TGTGCCAGCAGCCCCCTCAGGGGGGGCGGGAATGAGCAGTTCTTC. As protein: CASSPLRGGGNEQFF.

This clone was found a few times. The rearrangement joins TRBV30 to TRBJ1-1; D perhaps matches TRBD1 (6 bases). This CDR3 has 11 amino acids. Germline V gene lookup returns CDR1 GTSNPN and CDR2 SVGIG (reference sequence). V was cut by 5 bases and J by 5 bases, with 9 bases left in between. DNA for the CDR3: TGTGCCTGGGAGGGGGAGACTGAAGCTTTCTTT. Translating it yields CAWEGETEAFF.

The sample holds one count of this clone. The chain is built from TRBV7-6 and TRBJ2-1; a possible D gene is TRBD1 (5 bases). V gave up 5 bases and J gave up 0 bases, with 17 bases separating them. The length of the CDR3 is 17 residues. CDR1 and CDR2 from the germline V gene are SGHVS and FNYEAQ. The CDR3 DNA is TGTGCCAGCAGCCCCCAATTTTGGGGCCGCTCCTACAATGAGCAGTTCTTC. Translated, it gives CASSPQFWGRSYNEQFF.

J is TRBJ2-2 and V is TRBV7-2, with D unclear. Germline-derived CDR1 and CDR2 are SGHTA and FQGNSA. Trimming took off 1 base at V and 0 bases at J, with 6 bases between the two ends. The CDR3 extends over 15 amino acids. The CDR3 nucleotides read TGTGCCAGCAGCTTAGGGGCAGCGAACACCGGGGAGCTGTTTTTT. Amino acid sequence: CASSLGAANTGELFF.

The chain uses TRBV21-1 and TRBJ2-1; TRBD2 is the table's D call and was not checked against the DNA. TRBV21-1 is assigned pseudogene status. CDR3 length equals 18 residues. CDR3 nucleotide sequence: TGTGCCAGCAGCAAAGGACCTGAGGAGGGCAGCACCTACAATGAGCAGTTCTTC. It yields the protein CASSKGPEEGSTYNEQFF.

The V call is TRBV5-1, the J call TRBJ2-3; D is unclear. The CDR3 is 14 residues long. Trimming took off 2 bases at V and 4 bases at J, with 11 bases between the two ends. CDR1 and CDR2 from the germline V gene are SGHRS and YFSETQ. The CDR3 region is CASSFPLEADTQYF. DNA of the CDR3: TGCGCCAGCAGCTTTCCCCTCGAAGCAGATACGCAGTATTTT.

The chain uses TRBV4-2 and TRBJ2-7, with 11 nucleotides matching TRBD2. This CDR3 is built from 15 residues. With 3 bases clipped from V and 0 bases from J, the junction kept 1 base outside the gene matches. Germline assignment: CDR1 LGHNA and CDR2 YNFKEQ. The CDR3 bases are TGTGCCAGCAGCCACGGACTAGCGGGCTCCTACGAGCAGTACTTC. This translates into CASSHGLAGSYEQYF.

The chain links TRBV10-3 to TRBJ2-3, with D perhaps matching TRBD2 (6 bases). The V and J ends lost 7 bases and 0 bases respectively, with 11 bases between them. Germline V CDR1 and CDR2: ENHRY, SYGVKD. This CDR3 region has 14 residues. Here the CDR3 DNA reads TGTGCCATCAAAGGGAGCGGGAGCACAGATACGCAGTATTTT. Its protein product is CAIKGSGSTDTQYF.

V usage is TRBV10-3 and J usage is TRBJ2-1; D is undetermined. V was cut by 2 bases and J by 12 bases, with 14 bases left in between. The CDR3 contains 13 residues. Germline V gene sequence: CDR1 ENHRY, CDR2 SYGVKD. CDR3 bases: TGTGCCATCAGTGAGGGGCTAGTCGGTACGCAGTTCTTC. This gives the protein CAISEGLVGTQFF.

V is TRBV6-5 and J is TRBJ1-4; no clear D gene. V lost 6 bases and J lost 5, with 13 bases in between. The CDR3 consists of 14 residues. CDR1 and CDR2 (germline): MNHEY, SVGAGI. The CDR3 loop reads CASSPAAKNEKLFF. DNA of the CDR3: TGTGCCAGCAGCCCCGCGGCAAAAAATGAAAAACTGTTTTTT.

The chain employs TRBV5-4 and TRBJ1-2, with D possibly matching TRBD1 (6 bases). Germline V lookup: CDR1 SGHNT, CDR2 YYREEE (reference sequence). The CDR3 runs to 14 residues. The V end lost 2 bases, the J end lost 6 bases, and 14 bases lay between the germline ends. The CDR3 DNA follows: TGTGCCAGCAGCTTCAGACAGGTCCGTGATGGCTACACCTTC. This sequence encodes CASSFRQVRDGYTF.

The chain recombines TRBV6-5 with TRBJ2-5, with D hard to call. The CDR3 contains 14 residues. Germline-derived CDR1 and CDR2 are MNHEY and SVGAGI. V was cut by 7 bases and J by 6 bases, with 18 bases left in between. In DNA form, the CDR3 reads TGTGCCAGCACCGAGCTAGGGAAGGAGAAGACCCAGTACTTC. Translating it yields CASTELGKEKTQYF.